The clone carrying this T cell receptor beta chain was seen many times. What it recognizes is unknown. Aged 18 to 65, the patients had hyperthyroidism that was newly diagnosed and had lasted under 2 months. V was shortened by 6 bases and J by 2 bases, with 14 bases between the two germline ends. Looked up from germline, CDR1 is MDHEN and CDR2 is SYDVKM. The CDR3 spans 14 residues. RNA transcripts gave rise to amplified TCR beta CDR3 regions. The HTBI primer set was used in a first-round RT-PCR of the TCR CDR3. TCRdb called the multiplex PCR reads again in MiXCR, with one record for every CDR3 protein. Here the sample spans 250,000 to 300,000 distinct CDR3 sequences, roughly 15% being singletons. The sample originates from a study of T cells in Graves' hyperthyroidism and ophthalmopathy. The overall study: Peripheral blood was acquired at first diagnosis, ahead of any therapy whatsoever.

Points from the study as a whole: The model forecast ophthalmopathy, anticipating it by a median around 6.9 months before onset.

This receptor was taken from a woman in her thirties or forties with Graves' hyperthyroidism that later progressed to Graves' ophthalmopathy. This chain links TRBV28 with TRBJ2-7; D tentatively fits TRBD1 or TRBD2 (5 bases each). Sequenced sample: blood. DNA of the CDR3: TGTGCCAGCAGCCACCGGGACCTAGCCTACGAGCAGTACTTC. Protein sequence: CASSHRDLAYEQYF.